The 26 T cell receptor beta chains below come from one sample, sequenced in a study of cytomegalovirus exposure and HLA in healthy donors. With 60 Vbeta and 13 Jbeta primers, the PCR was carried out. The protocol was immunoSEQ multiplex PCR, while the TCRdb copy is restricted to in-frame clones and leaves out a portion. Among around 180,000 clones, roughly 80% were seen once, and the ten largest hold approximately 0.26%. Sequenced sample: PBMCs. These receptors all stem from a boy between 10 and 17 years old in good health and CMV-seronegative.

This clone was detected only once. CDR3 DNA sequence: TGCGCCAGCAGCTTGGCCGGACAGCCTGAAGCTTTCTTT. It is translated as CASSLAGQPEAFF. The chain recombines TRBV5-1 with TRBJ1-1, with a weak D call TRBD1 (6 bases). Germline V gene lookup returns CDR1 SGHRS and CDR2 YFSETQ. V lost 0 bases, J lost 6 bases, and 9 bases lay in between. The CDR3 consists of 13 residues.

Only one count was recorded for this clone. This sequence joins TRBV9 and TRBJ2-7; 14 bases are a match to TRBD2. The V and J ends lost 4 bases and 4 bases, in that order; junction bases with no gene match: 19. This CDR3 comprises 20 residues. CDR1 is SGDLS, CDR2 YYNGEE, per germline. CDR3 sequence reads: CASSLRGGTSGSGVGYEQYF. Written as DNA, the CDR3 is TGTGCCAGCAGCCTCCGAGGGGGGACTAGCGGGAGTGGTGTAGGGTACGAGCAGTACTTC.

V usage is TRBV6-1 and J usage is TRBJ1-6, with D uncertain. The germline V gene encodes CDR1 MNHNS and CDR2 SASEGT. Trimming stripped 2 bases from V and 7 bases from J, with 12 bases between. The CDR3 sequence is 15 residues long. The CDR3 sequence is CASSENTHTNSPLHF. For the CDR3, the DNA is TGTGCCAGCAGTGAAAATACCCACACCAATTCACCCCTCCACTTT.

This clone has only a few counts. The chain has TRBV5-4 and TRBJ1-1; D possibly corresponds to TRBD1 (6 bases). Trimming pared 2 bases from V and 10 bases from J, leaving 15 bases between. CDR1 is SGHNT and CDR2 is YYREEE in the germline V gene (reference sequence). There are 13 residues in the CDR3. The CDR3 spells CASSFHRDGVAFF. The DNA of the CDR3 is TGTGCCAGCAGCTTCCACAGGGACGGGGTAGCTTTCTTT.

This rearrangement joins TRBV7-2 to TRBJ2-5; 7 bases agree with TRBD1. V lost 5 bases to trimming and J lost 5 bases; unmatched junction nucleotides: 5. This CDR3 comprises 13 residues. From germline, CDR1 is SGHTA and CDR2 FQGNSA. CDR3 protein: CASSQQGLETQYF. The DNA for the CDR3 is TGTGCCAGCAGCCAACAGGGGCTGGAGACCCAGTACTTC.

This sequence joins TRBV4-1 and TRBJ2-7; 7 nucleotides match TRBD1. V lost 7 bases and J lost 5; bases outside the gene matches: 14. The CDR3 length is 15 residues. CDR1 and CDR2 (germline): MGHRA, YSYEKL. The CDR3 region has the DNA TGCGCCAGCAAAAGGATAGGGGGCCACGGAAACGAGCAGTACTTC. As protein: CASKRIGGHGNEQYF.

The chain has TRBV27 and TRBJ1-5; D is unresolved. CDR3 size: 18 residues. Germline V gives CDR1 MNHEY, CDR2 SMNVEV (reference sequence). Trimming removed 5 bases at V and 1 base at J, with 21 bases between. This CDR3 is CASSPSRLGQRSNQPQHF. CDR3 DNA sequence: TGTGCCAGCAGTCCATCCCGTTTGGGCCAGAGAAGCAATCAGCCCCAGCATTTT.

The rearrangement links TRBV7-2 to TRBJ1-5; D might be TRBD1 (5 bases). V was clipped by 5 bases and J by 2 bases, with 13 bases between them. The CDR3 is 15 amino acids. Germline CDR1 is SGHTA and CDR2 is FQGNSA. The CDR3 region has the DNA TGTGCCAGCAGCCAAGATGGGGGGGGCAATCAGCCCCAGCATTTT. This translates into CASSQDGGGNQPQHF. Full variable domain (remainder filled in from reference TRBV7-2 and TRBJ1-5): GAGVSQSPSNKVTEKGKDVELRCDPISGHTALYWYRQSLGQGLEFLIYFQGNSAPDKSGLPSDRFSAERTGGSVSTLTIQRTQQEDSAVYLCASSQDGGGNQPQHFGDGTRLSIL.

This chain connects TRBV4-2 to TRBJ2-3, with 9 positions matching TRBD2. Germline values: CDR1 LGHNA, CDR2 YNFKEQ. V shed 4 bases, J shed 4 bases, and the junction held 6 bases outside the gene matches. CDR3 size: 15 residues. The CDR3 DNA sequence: TGTGCCAGCAGCCTCCTAGCGGGGTGGGCAGATACGCAGTATTTT. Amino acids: CASSLLAGWADTQYF.

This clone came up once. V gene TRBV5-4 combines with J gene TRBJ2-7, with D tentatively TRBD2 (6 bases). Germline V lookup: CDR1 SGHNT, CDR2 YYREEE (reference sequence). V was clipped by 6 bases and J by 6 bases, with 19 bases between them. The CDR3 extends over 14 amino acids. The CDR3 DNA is TGTGCCAGCACCCTCGGGACTCTGCCTAGCGAGCAGTACTTC. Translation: CASTLGTLPSEQYF.

The CDR3 is CASGALLGYTF. DNA for the CDR3: TGTGCTAGTGGTGCCCTATTGGGCTACACCTTC. This rearrangement joins TRBV12-5 to TRBJ1-2; no reliable D call. CDR1 and CDR2 from the germline V gene are LGHNT and FRNRAP. The ends were cut back, 5 bases at V and 8 bases at J, with 9 bases in the middle. This CDR3 has 11 amino acids.

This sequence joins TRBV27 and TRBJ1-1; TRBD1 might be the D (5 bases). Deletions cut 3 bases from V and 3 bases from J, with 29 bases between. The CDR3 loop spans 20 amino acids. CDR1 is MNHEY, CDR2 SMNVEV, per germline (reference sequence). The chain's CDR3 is CASSLVKGLSRMGLDTEAFF. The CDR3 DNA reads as TGTGCCAGCAGTTTGGTCAAGGGGTTATCCAGGATGGGGTTAGACACTGAAGCTTTCTTT.

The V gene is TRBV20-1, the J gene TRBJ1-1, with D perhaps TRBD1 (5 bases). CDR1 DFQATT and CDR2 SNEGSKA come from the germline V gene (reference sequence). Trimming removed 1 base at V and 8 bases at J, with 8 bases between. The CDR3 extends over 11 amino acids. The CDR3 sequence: CSARGQYEAFF. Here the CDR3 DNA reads TGCAGTGCTAGAGGACAGTACGAAGCTTTCTTT.

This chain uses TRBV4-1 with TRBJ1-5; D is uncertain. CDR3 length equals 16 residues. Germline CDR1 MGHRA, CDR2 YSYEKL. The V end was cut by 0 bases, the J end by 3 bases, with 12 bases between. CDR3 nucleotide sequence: TGCGCCAGCAGCCAAGATCTCCCCTCCCTCAATCAGCCCCAGCATTTT. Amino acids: CASSQDLPSLNQPQHF.

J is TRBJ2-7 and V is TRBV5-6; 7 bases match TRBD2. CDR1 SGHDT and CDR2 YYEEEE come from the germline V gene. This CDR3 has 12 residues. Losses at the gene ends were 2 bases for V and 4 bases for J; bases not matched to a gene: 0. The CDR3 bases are TGTGCCAGCAGCTTTAGCGGGTACGAGCAGTACTTC. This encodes CASSFSGYEQYF.

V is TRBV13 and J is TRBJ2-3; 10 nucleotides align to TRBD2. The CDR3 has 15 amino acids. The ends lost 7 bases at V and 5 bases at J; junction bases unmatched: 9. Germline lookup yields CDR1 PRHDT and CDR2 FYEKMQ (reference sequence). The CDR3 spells CASILAGVGKDTQYF. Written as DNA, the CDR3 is TGTGCCAGCATCCTAGCGGGGGTTGGGAAAGATACGCAGTATTTT.

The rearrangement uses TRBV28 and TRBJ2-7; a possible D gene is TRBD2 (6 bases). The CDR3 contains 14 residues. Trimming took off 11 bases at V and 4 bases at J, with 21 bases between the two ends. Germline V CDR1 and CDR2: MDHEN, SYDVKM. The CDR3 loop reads CACSNGGKQYEQYF. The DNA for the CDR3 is TGTGCCTGCTCAAATGGCGGGAAACAATACGAGCAGTACTTC.

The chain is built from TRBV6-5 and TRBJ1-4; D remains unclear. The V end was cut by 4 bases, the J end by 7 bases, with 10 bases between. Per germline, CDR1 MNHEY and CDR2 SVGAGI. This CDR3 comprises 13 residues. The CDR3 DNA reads TGTGCCAGCAGTTCCCTTTCCGGTGAAAAACTGTTTTTT. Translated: CASSSLSGEKLFF.

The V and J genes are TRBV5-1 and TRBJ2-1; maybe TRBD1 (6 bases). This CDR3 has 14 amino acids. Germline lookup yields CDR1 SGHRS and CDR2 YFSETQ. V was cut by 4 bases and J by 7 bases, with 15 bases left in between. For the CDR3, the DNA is TGCGCCAGCAGCCCCCGCGACAGGACTAATGAGCAGTTCTTC. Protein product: CASSPRDRTNEQFF.

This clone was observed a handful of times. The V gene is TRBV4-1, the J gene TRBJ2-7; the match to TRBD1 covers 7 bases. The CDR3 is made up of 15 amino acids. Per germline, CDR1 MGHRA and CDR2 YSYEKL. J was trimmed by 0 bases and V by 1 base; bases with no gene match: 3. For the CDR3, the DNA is TGCGCCAGCAGCCAAGTCCGGGACAGCTCCTACGAGCAGTACTTC. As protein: CASSQVRDSSYEQYF.

CDR3 amino acids: CASSLGGGYEQYF. CDR3 nucleotides: TGTGCCAGCAGCTTAGGGGGCGGCTACGAGCAGTACTTC. V is TRBV14 and J is TRBJ2-7; 7 bases are shared with TRBD1. This CDR3 contains 13 residues. V lost 5 bases and J lost 3; bases outside the gene matches: 4. Looked up from germline, CDR1 is SGHDN and CDR2 is FVKESK. Using reference TRBV14 and TRBJ2-7 for the parts outside the CDR3, the full variable domain is EAGVTQFPSHSVIEKGQTVTLRCDPISGHDNLYWYRRVMGKEIKFLLHFVKESKQDESGMPNNRFLAERTGGTYSTLKVQPAELEDSGVYFCASSLGGGYEQYFGPGTRLTVT.

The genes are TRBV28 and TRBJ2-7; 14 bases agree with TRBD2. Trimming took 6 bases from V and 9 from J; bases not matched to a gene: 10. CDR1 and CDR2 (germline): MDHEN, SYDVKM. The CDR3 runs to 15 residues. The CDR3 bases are TGTGCCAGCAGACCGGGGACTAGCGGGGGTGCATGGCAGTACTTC. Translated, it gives CASRPGTSGGAWQYF.

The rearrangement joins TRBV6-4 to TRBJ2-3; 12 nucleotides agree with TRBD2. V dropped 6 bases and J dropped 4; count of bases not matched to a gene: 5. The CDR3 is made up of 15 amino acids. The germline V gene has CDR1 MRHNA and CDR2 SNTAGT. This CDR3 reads CASSVLAGGPDTQYF. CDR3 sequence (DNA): TGTGCCAGCAGCGTACTAGCGGGGGGCCCAGATACGCAGTATTTT.

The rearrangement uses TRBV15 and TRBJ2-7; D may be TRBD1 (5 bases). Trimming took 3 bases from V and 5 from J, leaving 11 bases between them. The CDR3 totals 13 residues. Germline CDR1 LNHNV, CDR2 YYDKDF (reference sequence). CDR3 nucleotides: TGTGCCACCAGCAGGACCAGGGTGAACGAGCAGTACTTC. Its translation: CATSRTRVNEQYF.

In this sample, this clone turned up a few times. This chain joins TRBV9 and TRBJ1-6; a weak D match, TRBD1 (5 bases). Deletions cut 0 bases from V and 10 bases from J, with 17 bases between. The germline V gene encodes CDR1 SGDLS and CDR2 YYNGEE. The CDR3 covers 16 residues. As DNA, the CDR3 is TGTGCCAGCAGCGTAGGAGTAAGGGGAAGATCATCACCCCTCCACTTT. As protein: CASSVGVRGRSSPLHF.

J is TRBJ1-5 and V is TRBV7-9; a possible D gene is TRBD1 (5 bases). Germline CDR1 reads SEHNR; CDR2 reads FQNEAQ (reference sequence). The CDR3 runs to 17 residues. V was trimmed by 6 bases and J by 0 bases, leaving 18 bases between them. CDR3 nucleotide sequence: TGTGCCAGCAGTCCTGGGGGGGGTTTAAATAGCAATCAGCCCCAGCATTTT. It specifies CASSPGGGLNSNQPQHF. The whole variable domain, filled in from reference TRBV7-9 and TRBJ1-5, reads DTGVSQNPRHKITKRGQNVTFRCDPISEHNRLYWYRQTLGQGPEFLTYFQNEAQLEKSRLLSDRFSAERPKGSFSTLEIQRTEQGDSAMYLCASSPGGGLNSNQPQHFGDGTRLSIL.